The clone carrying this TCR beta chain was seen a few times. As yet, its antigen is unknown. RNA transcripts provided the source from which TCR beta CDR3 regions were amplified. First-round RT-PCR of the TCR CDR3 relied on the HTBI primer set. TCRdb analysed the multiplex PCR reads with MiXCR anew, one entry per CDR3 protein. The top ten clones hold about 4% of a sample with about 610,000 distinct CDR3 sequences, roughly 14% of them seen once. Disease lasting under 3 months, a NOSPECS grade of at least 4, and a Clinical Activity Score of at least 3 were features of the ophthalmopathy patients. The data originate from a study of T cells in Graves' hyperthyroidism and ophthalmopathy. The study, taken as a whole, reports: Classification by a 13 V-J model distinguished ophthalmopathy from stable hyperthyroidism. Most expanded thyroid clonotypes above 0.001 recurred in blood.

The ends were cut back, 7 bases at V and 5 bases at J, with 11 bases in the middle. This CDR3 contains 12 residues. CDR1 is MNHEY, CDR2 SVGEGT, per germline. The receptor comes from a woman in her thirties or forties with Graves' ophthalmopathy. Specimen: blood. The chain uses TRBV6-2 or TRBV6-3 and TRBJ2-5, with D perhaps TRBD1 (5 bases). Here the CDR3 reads CASKGISETQYF. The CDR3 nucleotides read TGTGCCAGCAAGGGGATCTCGGAGACCCAGTACTTC.